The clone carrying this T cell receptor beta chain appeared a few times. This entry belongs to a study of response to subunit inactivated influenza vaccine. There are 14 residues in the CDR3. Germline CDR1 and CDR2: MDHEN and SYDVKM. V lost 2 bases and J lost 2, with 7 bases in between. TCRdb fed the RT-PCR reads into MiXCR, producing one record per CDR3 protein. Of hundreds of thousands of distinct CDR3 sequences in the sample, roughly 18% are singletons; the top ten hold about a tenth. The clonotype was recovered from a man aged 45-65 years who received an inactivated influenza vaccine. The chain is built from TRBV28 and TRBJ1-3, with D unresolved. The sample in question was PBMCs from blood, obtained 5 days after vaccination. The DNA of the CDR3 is TGTGCCAGCAGTTTAAGAGTGGCTGGAAACACCATATATTTT. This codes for CASSLRVAGNTIYF.